A selection of T cell receptor beta chains follows, all from one sample in a study of blood T cell repertoires in COVID-19. TCRdb keeps only in-frame clones here, not all; method: immunoSEQ multiplex PCR. Found here are some 160,000 clones, about 83% of them singletons; the top ten hold around 13%. The sequencing input was peripheral blood. These receptors were obtained from a man between 65 and 85 years old who had recovered from COVID-19. Each CDR3 is given with its conserved first and last residue. Each record gives: D gene, V gene, J gene, clone size, CDR3 DNA, CDR3 protein. The D gene is left open where the match is weak. Some rows have no size entry. The others give once, few or many, or a class for an expanded clone.

d_gene: TRBD1
v_gene: TRBV2
j_gene: TRBJ1-1
abundance: .
CDR3nt: TGTGCCAGCAGTGACGGACAGGGACCCCTGGGAGCTTTCTTT
CDR3aa: CASSDGQGPLGAFF

d_gene: TRBD2
v_gene: TRBV4-1
j_gene: TRBJ2-7
abundance: .
CDR3nt: TGCGCCAGCAGCCAATCCGGGACTAGCGACTACGAGCAGTACTTC
CDR3aa: CASSQSGTSDYEQYF

d_gene: TRBD1
v_gene: TRBV6-5
j_gene: TRBJ1-4
abundance: .
CDR3nt: TGTGCCAGCAGTCGACAGGGGGAAAAACTGTTTTTT
CDR3aa: CASSRQGEKLFF

d_gene: .
v_gene: TRBV21-1
j_gene: TRBJ2-7
abundance: .
CDR3nt: TGTGCCAGCAGCAAGGGGGGGCCACCCTACGAGCAGTACTTC
CDR3aa: CASSKGGPPYEQYF

d_gene: TRBD1
v_gene: TRBV19
j_gene: TRBJ1-2
abundance: few
CDR3nt: TGTGCCAGTAGTCTAACCCGTGGACAGGGCGGCTACACCTTC
CDR3aa: CASSLTRGQGGYTF

d_gene: TRBD1
v_gene: TRBV11-2
j_gene: TRBJ2-2
abundance: .
CDR3nt: TGTGCCAGCAGCCCGCCGGGACAGGGGAACACCGGGGAGCTGTTTTTT
CDR3aa: CASSPPGQGNTGELFF

d_gene: .
v_gene: TRBV5-4
j_gene: TRBJ1-1
abundance: .
CDR3nt: TGTGCCAGCAGCTCTGTGGACAGTTACACTGAAGCTTTCTTT
CDR3aa: CASSSVDSYTEAFF

d_gene: TRBD2
v_gene: TRBV5-1
j_gene: TRBJ2-1
abundance: .
CDR3nt: TGCGCCAGCAGCTTACTAGCGGGAGCGTACAATGAGCAGTTCTTC
CDR3aa: CASSLLAGAYNEQFF

d_gene: TRBD1
v_gene: TRBV9
j_gene: TRBJ1-5
abundance: .
CDR3nt: TGTGCCAGCAGCGAGACAGGGGGCGAGTATCAGCCCCAGCATTTT
CDR3aa: CASSETGGEYQPQHF

d_gene: .
v_gene: TRBV2
j_gene: TRBJ1-1
abundance: .
CDR3nt: TGTGCCAGCACCCCCCCGTGGGAGGAAGCTTTCTTT
CDR3aa: CASTPPWEEAFF

d_gene: .
v_gene: TRBV7-2
j_gene: TRBJ2-2
abundance: .
CDR3nt: TGTGCCAGCAGCTCTAGCCCAAGCCCTCCCGGGGAGCTGTTTTTT
CDR3aa: CASSSSPSPPGELFF

d_gene: TRBD1
v_gene: TRBV6-2/TRBV6-3
j_gene: TRBJ2-7
abundance: .
CDR3nt: TGTGCCAGCAGTACCGGGACAGAGTACGAGCAGTACTTC
CDR3aa: CASSTGTEYEQYF

d_gene: TRBD1
v_gene: TRBV6-1
j_gene: TRBJ1-2
abundance: .
CDR3nt: TGTGCCAGCAGTGAATACGGGACAGGGGCTAACTATGGCTACACCTTC
CDR3aa: CASSEYGTGANYGYTF

d_gene: TRBD1
v_gene: TRBV7-9
j_gene: TRBJ1-4
abundance: .
CDR3nt: TGTGCCAGCAGCTTATCGGACAGGGGTTTCGGAAAACTGTTTTTT
CDR3aa: CASSLSDRGFGKLFF

d_gene: .
v_gene: TRBV25-1
j_gene: TRBJ1-5
abundance: few
CDR3nt: TGTGCCAGCAGGAGGGGGACTCAGCCCCAGCATTTT
CDR3aa: CASRRGTQPQHF

d_gene: .
v_gene: TRBV6-5
j_gene: TRBJ2-3
abundance: .
CDR3nt: TGTGCCAGCAGTTACCTTAGTGTCGGAGATACGCAGTATTTT
CDR3aa: CASSYLSVGDTQYF